This T cell receptor beta chain was identified during a study of blood T cell repertoires in COVID-19. Study-wide context: The analysed material was cDNA or gDNA that came from T cells, B-cell-depleted T cells, or PBMCs.

V lost 5 bases and J lost 3, with 24 bases in between. From germline, CDR1 is SGHTA and CDR2 FQGNSA. The CDR3 extends over 18 amino acids. In the original workflow: Nucleated cell counts were estimated from reference gene primer amplification. The assay was immunoSEQ multiplex PCR, and TCRdb's table has in-frame clones only and misses some. V and J calls and clone size are copied from that table; D and trimming were computed from the DNA. The table records some 320,000 clones, roughly 90% of them present only once. Individuals drawn from under 30 US areas were roughly 18 to 95 years old. Participant-reported clinical history was the basis for cohort assignment.

This chain links TRBV7-2 with TRBJ2-3; weak D call: TRBD2 (6 bases). The sample comprised PBMCs or T cells enriched from blood (not recorded which). This TCR came from a woman in her 50s who had been exposed to COVID-19. DNA of the CDR3: TGTGCCAGCAGCCCTCTACAACGTCCCACGGGGACTACAGATACGCAGTATTTT. This codes for CASSPLQRPTGTTDTQYF.